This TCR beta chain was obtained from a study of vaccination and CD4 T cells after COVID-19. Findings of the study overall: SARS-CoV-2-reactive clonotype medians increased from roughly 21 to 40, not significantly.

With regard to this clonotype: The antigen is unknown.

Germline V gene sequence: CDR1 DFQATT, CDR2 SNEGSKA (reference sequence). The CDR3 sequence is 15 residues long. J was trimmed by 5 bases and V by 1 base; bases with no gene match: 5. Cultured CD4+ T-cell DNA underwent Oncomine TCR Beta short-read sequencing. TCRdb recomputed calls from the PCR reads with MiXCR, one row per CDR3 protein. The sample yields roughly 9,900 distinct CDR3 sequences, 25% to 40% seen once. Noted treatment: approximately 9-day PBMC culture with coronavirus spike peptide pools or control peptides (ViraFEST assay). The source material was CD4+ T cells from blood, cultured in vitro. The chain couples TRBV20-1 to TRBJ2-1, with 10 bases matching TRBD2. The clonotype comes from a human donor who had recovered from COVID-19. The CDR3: CSARGLAGADNEQFF. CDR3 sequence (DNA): TGCAGTGCTAGAGGACTAGCGGGCGCAGACAATGAGCAGTTCTTC.